Each of the 16 T cell receptor beta chains below was sequenced from the same sample in a study of cytomegalovirus exposure and HLA in healthy donors. 60 Vbeta and 13 Jbeta primers were used in PCR. Only in-frame clones appear in the TCRdb table, and some are missing; sequencing was by immunoSEQ multiplex PCR. The sample lists over 110,000 clones; roughly four fifths were seen once. The source material was PBMCs. Receptor source: an older woman in good health and CMV-seropositive.

The gene calls are TRBV5-1 and TRBJ2-3; tentative D call: TRBD2 (5 bases). The CDR3 totals 17 residues. Germline CDR1 SGHRS, CDR2 YFSETQ. The V and J ends lost 1 base and 0 bases respectively, with 15 bases between them. DNA for the CDR3: TGCGCCAGCAGCTTGACCGGACTGGACTCTAGCACAGATACGCAGTATTTT. Encoded protein: CASSLTGLDSSTDTQYF. The entire variable domain, with the rest obtained from reference TRBV5-1 and TRBJ2-3, is as follows: KAGVTQTPRYLIKTRGQQVTLSCSPISGHRSVSWYQQTPGQGLQFLFEYFSETQRNKGNFPGRFSGRQFSNSRSEMNVSTLELGDSALYLCASSLTGLDSSTDTQYFGPGTRLTVL.

This clone occurred a few times. The chain links TRBV30 to TRBJ1-2, with D maybe TRBD1 (6 bases). V lost 1 base and J lost 3, with 9 bases in between. The germline V gene has CDR1 GTSNPN and CDR2 SVGIG (reference sequence). This CDR3 comprises 13 residues. For the CDR3, the DNA is TGTGCCTGGAGTGGTACAGGGTACTATGGCTACACCTTC. Translating gives CAWSGTGYYGYTF.

The chain has TRBV6-1 and TRBJ1-2, with TRBD1 as a possible D gene (6 bases). The CDR3 has 14 amino acids. Deletions cut 2 bases from V and 1 base from J, with 8 bases between. Germline V gives CDR1 MNHNS, CDR2 SASEGT. CDR3 sequence reads: CASSEQGSNYGYTF. The CDR3 region has the DNA TGTGCCAGCAGTGAACAGGGGAGTAACTATGGCTACACCTTC.

The chain joins TRBV7-2 to TRBJ2-2, with D perhaps matching TRBD2 (6 bases). Germline CDR1 and CDR2: SGHTA and FQGNSA. This CDR3 has 15 residues. Trimming pared 2 bases from V and 4 bases from J, leaving 11 bases between. The CDR3 DNA is TGTGCCAGCAGCTTAAGTATTAGCGGCACCGGGGAGCTGTTTTTT. As protein: CASSLSISGTGELFF.

Here the CDR3 DNA reads TGTGCCAGCAGTTTATCGGTACAGTTGGTAGATACGCAGTATTTT. This encodes CASSLSVQLVDTQYF. The chain carries TRBV28 and TRBJ2-3; D unresolved. This CDR3 is 15 amino acids long. The V and J ends lost 1 base and 5 bases respectively, with 13 bases between them. CDR1 and CDR2 from the germline V gene are MDHEN and SYDVKM.

The DNA for the CDR3 is TGTGCCAGCAGCGTAGACGTCCCTAGCGGGAGAGGGTATGATGAGCAGTTCTTC. It yields the protein CASSVDVPSGRGYDEQFF. This chain connects TRBV9 to TRBJ2-1; 10 positions match TRBD2. The junction had 14 bases not matched to a gene; V was cut back by 0 bases and J by 8 bases. Germline V gives CDR1 SGDLS, CDR2 YYNGEE. The CDR3 covers 18 residues. The full variable domain, in which reference TRBV9 and TRBJ2-1 provide the parts outside the CDR3, is DSGVTQTPKHLITATGQRVTLRCSPRSGDLSVYWYQQSLDQGLQFLIQYYNGEERAKGNILERFSAQQFPDLHSELNLSSLELGDSALYFCASSVDVPSGRGYDEQFFGPGTRLTVL.

Worth noting for this clone: One junction end disagrees with the germline gene, perhaps due to a read error. This chain joins TRBV5-1 and TRBJ2-7; 9 bases agree with TRBD1. Germline lookup yields CDR1 SGHRS and CDR2 YFSETQ. CDR3 length equals 15 residues. The CDR3: CASSLTGQGIYEQCF. The CDR3 DNA reads TGCGCCAGCAGCCTAACGGGACAGGGTATCTACGAGCAGTGCTTC.

This chain links TRBV15 with TRBJ2-2; weak D call: TRBD1 (5 bases). Looked up from germline, CDR1 is LNHNV and CDR2 is YYDKDF (reference sequence). CDR3 length equals 17 residues. Deletions cut 3 bases from V and 4 bases from J, with 18 bases between. CDR3 sequence: CATSRLQVQDGTGELFF. The CDR3, as DNA: TGTGCCACCAGCAGGTTACAGGTTCAGGACGGCACCGGGGAGCTGTTTTTT.

This chain connects TRBV7-8 to TRBJ2-4, with a possible D match to TRBD1 (5 bases). The CDR3 length is 13 residues. Per the germline V gene, CDR1 is SGHVS and CDR2 is FQNEAQ. The germline V and J ends were trimmed by 4 bases and 9 bases, with 13 bases remaining between them. CDR3 in amino acids: CASSWSREGIQYF. CDR3 nucleotide sequence: TGTGCCAGCAGCTGGAGCAGGGAAGGCATTCAGTACTTC.

This chain uses TRBV5-1 with TRBJ2-2; 11 positions match TRBD2. V lost 2 bases to trimming and J lost 6 bases; unmatched junction nucleotides: 6. There are 16 residues in the CDR3. Germline values: CDR1 SGHRS, CDR2 YFSETQ. The CDR3 DNA is TGCGCCAGCAGCTTTAGCGGGAGGGCCAGTCCCGGGGAGCTGTTTTTT. Translated: CASSFSGRASPGELFF.

This clone appeared a single time. The chain carries TRBV19 and TRBJ1-4; 7 nucleotides align to TRBD1. Germline V gene data show CDR1 as LNHDA and CDR2 as SQIVND (reference sequence). The CDR3 is made up of 15 amino acids. The ends lost 0 bases at V and 8 bases at J; junction bases unmatched: 6. This chain's CDR3 is CASSIDRQGVEKLFF. The CDR3 DNA is TGTGCCAGTAGTATAGATCGACAGGGTGTGGAAAAACTGTTTTTT.

Comment on this clone: Other DNA sequences in this specimen translate into the identical CDR3. The J gene is TRBJ1-5, the V gene TRBV28; 7 bases are shared with TRBD1. The CDR3 covers 19 residues. J was trimmed by 2 bases and V by 5 bases; bases with no gene match: 18. Per germline, CDR1 MDHEN and CDR2 SYDVKM. CDR3 region: CASSPYRGLMSRGNQPQHF. The CDR3 bases are TGTGCCAGCAGTCCCTACAGGGGCCTGATGTCTCGTGGCAATCAGCCCCAGCATTTT. Full variable domain (rest looked up from reference TRBV28 and TRBJ1-5): DVKVTQSSRYLVKRTGEKVFLECVQDMDHENMFWYRQDPGLGLRLIYFSYDVKMKEKGDIPEGYSVSREKKERFSLILESASTNQTSMYLCASSPYRGLMSRGNQPQHFGDGTRLSIL.

The V call is TRBV7-9, the J call TRBJ1-2; 9 bases line up with TRBD1. Germline V CDR1 and CDR2: SEHNR, FQNEAQ (reference sequence). The CDR3 sequence is 14 residues long. The junction had 14 bases not matched to a gene; V was cut back by 11 bases and J by 7 bases. CDR3 DNA sequence: TGTGCCGGGGGTGGGGGACAGGGAGCGTTTGGCTACACCTTC. This encodes CAGGGGQGAFGYTF.

The chain links TRBV5-6 to TRBJ2-7; TRBD1 is a possible D gene (5 bases). CDR3 length: 14 residues. Germline V gene lookup returns CDR1 SGHDT and CDR2 YYEEEE. Between the trimmed V and J ends, which lost 3 bases and 0 bases, there was a span of 10 bases. The chain's CDR3 is CASSWGPDSYEQYF. The CDR3, as DNA: TGTGCCAGCAGCTGGGGCCCGGACTCCTACGAGCAGTACTTC. The whole variable domain, remainder taken from reference TRBV5-6 and TRBJ2-7, is DAGVTQSPTHLIKTRGQQVTLRCSPKSGHDTVSWYQQALGQGPQFIFQYYEEEERQRGNFPDRFSGHQFPNYSSELNVNALLLGDSALYLCASSWGPDSYEQYFGPGTRLTVT.

This clone is a singleton in its sample. The chain uses TRBV2 and TRBJ1-5; TRBD1 is a possible D gene (6 bases). CDR3 size: 14 residues. In germline, CDR1 is SNHLY, CDR2 FYNNEI. The V and J ends lost 4 bases and 0 bases respectively, with 7 bases between them. CDR3 nucleotide sequence: TGTGCCAGCAGTGGGACAGCTAGCAATCAGCCCCAGCATTTT. This translates into CASSGTASNQPQHF.

The chain recombines TRBV29-1 with TRBJ2-7, with 11 bases aligning to TRBD2. V shed 8 bases and J 6 bases; nucleotides not matched to a gene: 18. The CDR3 is 16 amino acids. CDR1 is SQVTM, CDR2 ANQGSEA, per germline. This CDR3 is CSTSPGGTSGSGEQYF. CDR3 DNA sequence: TGCAGCACATCCCCGGGGGGAACTAGCGGGAGTGGCGAGCAGTACTTC.